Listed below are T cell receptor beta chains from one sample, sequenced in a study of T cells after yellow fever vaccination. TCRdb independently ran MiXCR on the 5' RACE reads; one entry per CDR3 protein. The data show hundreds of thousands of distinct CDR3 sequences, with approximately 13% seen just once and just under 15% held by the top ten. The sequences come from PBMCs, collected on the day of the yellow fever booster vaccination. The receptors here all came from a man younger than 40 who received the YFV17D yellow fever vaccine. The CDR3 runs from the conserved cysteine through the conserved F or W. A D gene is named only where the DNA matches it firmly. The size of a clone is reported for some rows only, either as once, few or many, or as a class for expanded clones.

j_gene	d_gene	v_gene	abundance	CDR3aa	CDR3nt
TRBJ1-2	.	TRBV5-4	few	CASSLAAEGNYGYTF	TGTGCCAGCAGCCTTGCCGCGGAGGGTAACTATGGCTACACCTTC
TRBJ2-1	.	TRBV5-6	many	CASSLGQYYNEQFF	TGTGCCAGCAGCTTGGGTCAATACTACAATGAGCAGTTCTTC
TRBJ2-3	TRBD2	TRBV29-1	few	CSVERLSSGRDPDTQYF	TGCAGCGTTGAACGCTTGAGTAGCGGGAGGGACCCAGATACGCAGTATTTT
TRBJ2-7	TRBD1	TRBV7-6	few	CASSLAPGQAYEQYF	TGTGCCAGCAGCTTAGCGCCCGGACAGGCCTACGAGCAGTACTTC
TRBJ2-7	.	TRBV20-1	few	CSARVGSGHWSEQYF	TGCAGTGCTAGAGTGGGTTCGGGACATTGGAGCGAGCAGTACTTC
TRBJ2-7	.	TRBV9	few	CASSTRGTERPYEQYF	TGTGCCAGCAGCACCAGAGGGACTGAACGGCCCTACGAGCAGTACTTC
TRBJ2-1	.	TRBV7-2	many	CASSSTWAIYNEQFF	TGTGCCAGCAGCTCCACGTGGGCTATCTACAATGAGCAGTTCTTC
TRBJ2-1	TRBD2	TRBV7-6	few	CASSRTGTSGTHNEQFF	TGTGCCAGCAGCCGAACCGGGACTAGCGGGACTCACAATGAGCAGTTCTTC
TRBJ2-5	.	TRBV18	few	CASSPPVQRSGIQETQYF	TGTGCCAGCTCACCACCAGTTCAACGGTCCGGCATCCAAGAGACCCAGTACTTC
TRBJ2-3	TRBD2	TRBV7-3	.	CASSDTSGRYTDTQYF	TGTGCCAGCAGCGACACTAGCGGGAGGTACACAGATACGCAGTATTTT
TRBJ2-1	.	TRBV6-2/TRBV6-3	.	CASTILLREQFF	TGTGCCAGCACCATCCTCCTCCGCGAGCAGTTCTTC
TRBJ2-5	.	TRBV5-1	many	CASSHLSLGETQYF	TGCGCCAGCAGCCATTTATCACTTGGGGAGACCCAGTACTTC
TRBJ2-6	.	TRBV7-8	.	CASSFRAGLSGANVLTF	TGTGCCAGCAGCTTTAGGGCGGGCCTGAGCGGGGCCAACGTCCTGACTTTC
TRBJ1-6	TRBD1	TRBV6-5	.	CASSFRTGGSPLHF	TGTGCCAGCAGTTTTCGGACAGGTGGTTCACCCCTCCACTTT
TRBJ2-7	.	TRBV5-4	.	CASTDGSGAYEQYF	TGTGCCAGCACGGATGGGAGCGGTGCCTACGAGCAGTACTTC
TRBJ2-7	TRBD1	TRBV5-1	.	CASSLRDRRDYEQYF	TGCGCCAGCAGCCTCCGGGACAGGCGGGACTACGAGCAGTACTTC
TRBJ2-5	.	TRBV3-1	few	CASSQRKSSLETQYF	TGTGCCAGCAGCCAGCGAAAAAGCAGCCTCGAGACCCAGTACTTC
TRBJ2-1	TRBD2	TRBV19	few	CASSKGLVGPEQFF	TGTGCCAGTAGTAAGGGACTAGTGGGGCCTGAGCAGTTCTTC
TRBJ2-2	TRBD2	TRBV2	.	CASIRGLAVTGELFF	TGTGCCAGCATTAGAGGACTAGCGGTAACCGGGGAGCTGTTTTTT
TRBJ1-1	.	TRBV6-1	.	CATSMGIANTEAFF	TGTGCCACCTCGATGGGGATAGCGAACACTGAAGCTTTCTTT
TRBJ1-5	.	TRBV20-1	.	CSAGAGLNQPQHF	TGCAGTGCTGGTGCAGGGCTCAATCAGCCCCAGCATTTT
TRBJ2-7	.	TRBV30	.	CAWSVGGIGLYEQYF	TGTGCCTGGAGTGTAGGAGGGATCGGCCTCTACGAGCAGTACTTC
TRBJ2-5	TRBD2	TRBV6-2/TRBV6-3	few	CASSYVGRETQYF	TGTGCCAGCAGTTACGTCGGGAGGGAGACCCAGTACTTC
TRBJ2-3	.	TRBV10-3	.	CAINAGGANTQYF	TGTGCCATCAATGCAGGGGGGGCAAATACGCAGTATTTT
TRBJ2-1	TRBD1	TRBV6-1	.	CASSAPGTGVSYNEQFF	TGTGCCAGCAGTGCCCCCGGGACAGGGGTTTCCTACAATGAGCAGTTCTTC
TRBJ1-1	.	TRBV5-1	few	CASSFETLDFSGAFF	TGCGCCAGCAGCTTTGAGACACTCGATTTTTCGGGAGCTTTCTTT
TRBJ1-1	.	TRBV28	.	CASSLPGVYTEAFF	TGTGCCAGCAGTTTACCCGGTGTGTACACTGAAGCTTTCTTT
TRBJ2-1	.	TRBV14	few	CASTRSFAGTAEQFF	TGTGCCAGCACCAGATCCTTTGCGGGAACGGCCGAGCAGTTCTTC
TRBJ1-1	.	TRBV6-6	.	CASSYLQGEAFF	TGTGCCAGCAGTTACTTACAGGGAGAAGCTTTCTTT
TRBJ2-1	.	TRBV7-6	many	CASTTGGGYNEQFF	TGTGCCAGCACCACGGGCGGAGGCTACAATGAGCAGTTCTTC
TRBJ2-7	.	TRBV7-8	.	CASSLHAEGEQYF	TGTGCCAGCAGCTTACATGCGGAGGGGGAGCAGTACTTC
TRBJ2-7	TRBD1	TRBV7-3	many	CASSPTGYDEQYF	TGTGCCAGCAGCCCGACAGGGTACGACGAGCAGTACTTC
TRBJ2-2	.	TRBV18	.	CASSPISGDITGELFF	TGTGCCAGCTCACCAATTTCCGGGGACATAACCGGGGAGCTGTTTTTT
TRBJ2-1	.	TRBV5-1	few	CASSLDWRTNNEQFF	TGCGCCAGCAGCTTGGACTGGCGGACCAACAATGAGCAGTTCTTC